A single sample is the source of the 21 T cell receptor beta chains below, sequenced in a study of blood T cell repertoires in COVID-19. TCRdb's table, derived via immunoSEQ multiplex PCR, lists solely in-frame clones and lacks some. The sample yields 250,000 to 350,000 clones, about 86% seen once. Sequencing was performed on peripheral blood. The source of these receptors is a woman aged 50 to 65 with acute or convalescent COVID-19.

In DNA, the CDR3 is TGTGCCAGCAGTACAACAGGGGGAGCAAACATTCAGTACTTC. Protein: CASSTTGGANIQYF. V usage is TRBV6-5 and J usage is TRBJ2-4; TRBD1 aligns across 8 bases. This CDR3 comprises 14 residues. V trimming: 5 bases; J trimming: 6 bases; junction bases outside the gene matches: 6. Per germline, CDR1 MNHEY and CDR2 SVGAGI.

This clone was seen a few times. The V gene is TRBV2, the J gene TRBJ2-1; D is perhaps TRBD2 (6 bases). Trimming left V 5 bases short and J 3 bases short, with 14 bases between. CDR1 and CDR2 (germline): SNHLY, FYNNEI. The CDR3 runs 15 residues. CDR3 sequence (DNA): TGTGCCAGCAGTTTGGAGGGCCTAGGCTACAATGAGCAGTTCTTC. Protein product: CASSLEGLGYNEQFF.

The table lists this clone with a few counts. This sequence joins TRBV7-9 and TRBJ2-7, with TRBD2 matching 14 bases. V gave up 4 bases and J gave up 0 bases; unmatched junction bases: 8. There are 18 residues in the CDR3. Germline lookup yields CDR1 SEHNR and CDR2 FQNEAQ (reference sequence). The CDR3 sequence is CASSSITGTSGSSYEQYF. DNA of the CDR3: TGTGCCAGCAGCTCCATAACCGGGACTAGCGGGAGCTCCTACGAGCAGTACTTC.

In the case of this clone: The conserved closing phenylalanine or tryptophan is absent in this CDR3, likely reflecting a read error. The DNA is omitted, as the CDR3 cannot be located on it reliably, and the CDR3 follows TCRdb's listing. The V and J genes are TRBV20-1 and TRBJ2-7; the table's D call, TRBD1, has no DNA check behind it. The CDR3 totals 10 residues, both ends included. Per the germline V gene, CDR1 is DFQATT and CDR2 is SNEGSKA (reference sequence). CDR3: CSARAQGPVL.

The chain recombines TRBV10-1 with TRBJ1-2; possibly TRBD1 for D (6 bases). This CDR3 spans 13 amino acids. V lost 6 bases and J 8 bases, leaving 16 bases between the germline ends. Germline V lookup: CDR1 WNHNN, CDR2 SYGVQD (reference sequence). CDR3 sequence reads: CASSFDRSRGYTF. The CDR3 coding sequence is TGCGCCAGCAGCTTCGACAGGTCGAGAGGCTACACCTTC.

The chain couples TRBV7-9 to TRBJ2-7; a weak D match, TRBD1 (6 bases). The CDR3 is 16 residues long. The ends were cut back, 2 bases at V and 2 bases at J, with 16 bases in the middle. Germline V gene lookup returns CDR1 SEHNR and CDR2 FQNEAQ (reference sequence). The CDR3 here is CASSLSLGTPTYEQYF. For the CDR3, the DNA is TGTGCCAGCAGCTTAAGTCTCGGGACACCAACCTACGAGCAGTACTTC.

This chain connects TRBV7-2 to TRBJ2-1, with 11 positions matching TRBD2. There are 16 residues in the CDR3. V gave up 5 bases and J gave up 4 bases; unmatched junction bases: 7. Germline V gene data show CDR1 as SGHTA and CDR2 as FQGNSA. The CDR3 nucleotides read TGTGCCAGCAGCCGTACCGGGACTAGCGGTTACAATGAGCAGTTCTTC. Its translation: CASSRTGTSGYNEQFF.

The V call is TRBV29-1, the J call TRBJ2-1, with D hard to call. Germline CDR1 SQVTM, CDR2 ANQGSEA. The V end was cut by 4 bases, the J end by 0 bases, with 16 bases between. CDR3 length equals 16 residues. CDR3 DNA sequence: TGCAGCGTTGCACCTCTGGGCTCCAGCTCCTACAATGAGCAGTTCTTC. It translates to CSVAPLGSSSYNEQFF.

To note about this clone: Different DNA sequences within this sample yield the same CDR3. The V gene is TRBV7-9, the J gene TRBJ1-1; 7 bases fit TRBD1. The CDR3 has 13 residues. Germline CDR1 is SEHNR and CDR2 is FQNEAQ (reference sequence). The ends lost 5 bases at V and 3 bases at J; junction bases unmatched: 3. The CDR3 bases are TGTGCCAGCAGCCTAGACAGGGACACTGAAGCTTTCTTT. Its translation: CASSLDRDTEAFF. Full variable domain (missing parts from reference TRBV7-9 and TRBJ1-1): DTGVSQNPRHKITKRGQNVTFRCDPISEHNRLYWYRQTLGQGPEFLTYFQNEAQLEKSRLLSDRFSAERPKGSFSTLEIQRTEQGDSAMYLCASSLDRDTEAFFGQGTRLTVV.

CDR3 in DNA: TGCGCCAGCAGCCGCGGACAGGGCAATGAGCAGTTCTTC. Amino acid sequence: CASSRGQGNEQFF. This rearrangement joins TRBV4-3 to TRBJ2-1; 8 bases are shared with TRBD1. Germline V CDR1 and CDR2: LGHNA, YSLEER. V gave up 4 bases and J gave up 6 bases; unmatched junction bases: 2. This CDR3 is built from 13 residues.

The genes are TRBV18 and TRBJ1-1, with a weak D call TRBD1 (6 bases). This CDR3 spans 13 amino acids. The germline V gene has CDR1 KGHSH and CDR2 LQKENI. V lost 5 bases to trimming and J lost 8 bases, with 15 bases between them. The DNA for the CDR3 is TGTGCCAGCTCATCTGGTCTTGGACAGGAAGCTTTCTTT. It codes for CASSSGLGQEAFF. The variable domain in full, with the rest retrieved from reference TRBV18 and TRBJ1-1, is NAGVMQNPRHLVRRRGQEARLRCSPMKGHSHVYWYRQLPEEGLKFMVYLQKENIIDESGMPKERFSAEFPKEGPSILRIQQVVRGDSAAYFCASSSGLGQEAFFGQGTRLTVV.

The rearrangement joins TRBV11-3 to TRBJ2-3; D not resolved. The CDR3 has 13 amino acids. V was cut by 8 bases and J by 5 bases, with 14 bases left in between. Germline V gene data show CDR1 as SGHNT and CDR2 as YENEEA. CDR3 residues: CASGHPGGDTQYF. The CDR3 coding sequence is TGTGCCAGCGGCCACCCGGGTGGAGATACGCAGTATTTT. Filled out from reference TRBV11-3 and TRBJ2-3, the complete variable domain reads EAGVVQSPRYKIIEKKQPVAFWCNPISGHNTLYWYLQNLGQGPELLIRYENEEAVDDSQLPKDRFSAERLKGVDSTLKIQPAELGDSAVYLCASGHPGGDTQYFGPGTRLTVL.

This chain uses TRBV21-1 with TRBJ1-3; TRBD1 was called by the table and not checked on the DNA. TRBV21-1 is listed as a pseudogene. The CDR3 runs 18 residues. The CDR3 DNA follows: TGTCCCTGTCTCAACCCGGCAGGGGGCGCACCCTCTGGAAACACCATATATTTT. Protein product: CPCLNPAGGAPSGNTIYF.

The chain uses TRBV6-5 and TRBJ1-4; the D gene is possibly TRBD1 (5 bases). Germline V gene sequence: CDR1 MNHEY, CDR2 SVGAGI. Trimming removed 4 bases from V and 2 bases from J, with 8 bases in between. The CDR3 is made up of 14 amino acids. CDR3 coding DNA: TGTGCCAGCAGTTTTAGACAGACTAATGAAAAACTGTTTTTT. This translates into CASSFRQTNEKLFF.

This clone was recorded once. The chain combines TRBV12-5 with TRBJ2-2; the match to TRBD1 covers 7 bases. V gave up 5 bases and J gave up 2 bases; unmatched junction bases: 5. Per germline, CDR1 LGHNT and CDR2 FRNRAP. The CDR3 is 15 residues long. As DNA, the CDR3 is TGTGCTAGTGGTACAGGGGCCTCTAACACCGGGGAGCTGTTTTTT. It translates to CASGTGASNTGELFF.

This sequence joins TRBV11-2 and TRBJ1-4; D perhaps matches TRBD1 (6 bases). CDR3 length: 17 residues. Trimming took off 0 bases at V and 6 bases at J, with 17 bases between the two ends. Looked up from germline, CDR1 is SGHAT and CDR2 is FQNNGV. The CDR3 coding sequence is TGTGCCAGCAGCTTAGATTTGCGCCAGGGGTACGATGAAAAACTGTTTTTT. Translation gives CASSLDLRQGYDEKLFF.

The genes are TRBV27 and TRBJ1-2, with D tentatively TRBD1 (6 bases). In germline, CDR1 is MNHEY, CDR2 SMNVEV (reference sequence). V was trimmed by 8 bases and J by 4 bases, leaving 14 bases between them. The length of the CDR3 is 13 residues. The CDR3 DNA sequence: TGTGCCAGCTCAAAACAGGGTGCCTATGGCTACACCTTC. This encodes CASSKQGAYGYTF.

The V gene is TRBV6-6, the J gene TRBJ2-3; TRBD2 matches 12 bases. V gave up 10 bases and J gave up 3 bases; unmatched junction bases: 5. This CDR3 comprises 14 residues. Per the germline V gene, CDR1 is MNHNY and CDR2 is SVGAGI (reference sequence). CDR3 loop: CATWTSGMTDTQYF. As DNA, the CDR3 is TGTGCCACCTGGACTAGCGGGATGACAGATACGCAGTATTTT.

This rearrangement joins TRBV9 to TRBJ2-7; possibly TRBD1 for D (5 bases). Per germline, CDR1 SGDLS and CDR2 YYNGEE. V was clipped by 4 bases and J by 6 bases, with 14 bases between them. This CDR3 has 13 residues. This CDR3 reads CASSLTMDTEQYF. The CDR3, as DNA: TGTGCCAGCAGCCTTACTATGGACACCGAGCAGTACTTC.

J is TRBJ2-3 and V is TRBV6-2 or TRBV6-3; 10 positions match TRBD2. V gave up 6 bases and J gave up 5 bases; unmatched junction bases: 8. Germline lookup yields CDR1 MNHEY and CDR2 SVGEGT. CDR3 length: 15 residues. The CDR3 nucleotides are TGTGCCAGCAGGCCTCTAGCGGGAGTTGGAGATACGCAGTATTTT. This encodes CASRPLAGVGDTQYF.

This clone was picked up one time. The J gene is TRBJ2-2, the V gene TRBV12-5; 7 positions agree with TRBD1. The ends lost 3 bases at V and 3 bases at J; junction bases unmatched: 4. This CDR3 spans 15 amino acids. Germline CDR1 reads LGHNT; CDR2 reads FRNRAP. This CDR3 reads CASGLRGGDTGELFF. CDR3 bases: TGTGCTAGTGGTTTACGAGGGGGCGACACCGGGGAGCTGTTTTTT.